The TCR beta chain under discussion was sequenced for a study of human T cells and chemical hapten exposure. Whole-study findings and limits: Patch test score was positively correlated with the counts of TCRs that had expanded at PT1.

TCRdb reprocessed the RACE reads via MiXCR and lists one record per CDR3 protein. The repertoire holds about 35,000 distinct CDR3 sequences, with around 10% as singletons. This clonotype was found many times. The antigen remains unidentified. Sample time point: pre-sensitization, week 0. Treatment described: therapeutic diphenylcyclopropenone sensitization with weekly scalp DPC. Unseparated into fractions, whole blood served as the source from which total RNA was extracted. The source material was whole blood, sampled in connection with sensitization to the hapten diphenylcyclopropenone (DPC). The origin of this receptor is a woman in her 40s with alopecia areata. Some clones in this sample may be carry-over from other donors' samples.

CDR3 DNA: TGTGCCAGCATGGGGACTAGTGGTCTCCATGAGCAGTTCTTC. This encodes CASMGTSGLHEQFF. The chain couples TRBV2 to TRBJ2-1, with 8 nucleotides matching TRBD2. The CDR3 is 14 residues long. After removal of 7 bases from V and 8 bases from J, the junction contained 10 bases not matched to a gene. Germline V gene data show CDR1 as SNHLY and CDR2 as FYNNEI.